The TCR beta chain under discussion was sequenced for a study of long-term antiretroviral therapy in people with HIV (dated by TCRdb to between 2021 and 2024). At the level of the whole study: The earliest samples were collected approximately a decade before the 2015 WHO recommendation for immediate ART, a period when ART was typically delayed until CD4 counts fell. A retrospective serial study tested whether changes in peripheral blood TRB repertoire composition and diversity were associated with ART initiation and durable HIV suppression. The cohort contributed under 200 cryopreserved PBMC samples from under 35 adults with confirmed HIV infection, collected serially over a mean of about 6 years (range 1-12). Of the approximately 30 participants with HIV, approximately ten were female. No cross-contamination during QIAcube processing was seen in test extractions of a monoclonal T-cell line run alongside around 31 polyclonal samples. Study-wide findings and limitations: Samples dated from about 2004 to 2018, and the ART regimens used may be less effective than current ones. Because pre-ART samples had limited cell numbers, profiling was done on unsorted PBMC rather than on sorted CD4+ and CD8+ T cells. Expanded TRB clones identified before ART initiation dominated the repertoire at all time points, although this dominance fluctuated and declined in many PLHIV after ART. HIV repertoires had narrower CDR3 length ranges than controls, and the network structure suggested an antigen-experienced repertoire that shifted only slightly toward naive after ART. ART initiation was associated with a significant increase in TRB diversity, but diversity stayed significantly below transplant donor controls even after long-term ART. Because PBMC availability was limited, only the TCR beta chain was sequenced, with no alpha chain pairing. Inferences about post-ART repertoire changes are limited because no data were available on ART adherence, viral resistance or therapy changes.

The immunoSEQ hsTCRB v3.0 assay was used at survey level resolution to sequence the TRB variable region. The targeted TRB sequencing depth was about 40,000-55,000 T-cell genomes per sample. An Illumina MiSeq with a v3 150-cycle kit was used to sequence the pooled TRB libraries. Per the source publication's procedure: Repertoire analysis was run in R within a reproducible Nextflow workflow that covered QC, data transformation and analysis. LymphoSeq2, an R package for exploring AIRR-Seq data, was used to implement custom analyses. A handful of samples that produced fewer than 5000 total TRB sequences were removed, so approximately 190 HIV repertoires were analyzed. Among the roughly 200 retained HIV repertoires, more than 55 were collected before ART initiation and 120 to 140 after ART initiation. Repertoires were downsampled to 5000 TRB nucleotide sequences, with summary statistics averaged over 100 downsampling iterations. The analysis kept only TRB sequences whose CDR3 regions were at least seven amino acids long. Two measures captured diversity: a Shannon entropy-derived clonality score and the Gini coefficient. In the repertoire networks, any two of the top 5000 CDR3 amino acid sequences were linked whenever the two sequences differed by an edit distance of one. For TRB CDR3 amino acid sequences, GLIPH2 was used to predict antigen specificity groups and MHC restriction. Known CMV, EBV, HIV or tissue antigen associations were flagged by matching CDR3 amino acid sequences against VDJdb and McPAS-TCR. Pre-ART, post-ART and control groups were compared with Wilcoxon signed-rank tests and Holm-Bonferroni correction. TCRdb holds this immuneACCESS table with in-frame rearrangements only. Some clones are missing; in checked studies, unresolved V genes explain under half, and the rest has no known cause. Clone size and the V and J calls come from that table; the DNA yielded D and trimming. Here the sample has about 39,000 clones; around 85% occur a single time. Jointly, the top ten make up 4.5% to 7% of the sample.

Inclusion was restricted to participants for whom at least one PBMC sample before ART initiation and at least two post-ART samples were available. Treatment was received in the United States of America by all participants with HIV. Cryopreserved samples of about 0.95-11 million PBMC were thawed and washed before DNA extraction. At the time of the earliest PBMC sample, participants with HIV were aged between roughly 23 and 60 years. Per participant, PBMC samples came from 1-4 timepoints prior to ART initiation and 2-8 timepoints following ART initiation, for a median of 7 samples. Serial HIV viral load, CD4+ T-cell count, ART history and demographic data were obtained for every participant. Genomic DNA was extracted from unsorted PBMC with a Qiagen kit on a QIAcube, with processing performed in batches of 12 samples. V has 4 bases trimmed and J has 3 bases trimmed; junction bases matching no gene number 9. The germline V gene yields LGHNA for CDR1 and YNFKEQ for CDR2. The CDR3 holds 16 amino acids from the cysteine to the phenylalanine. The read is trimmed to its CDR3 DNA, 48 bases read in frame from base 1.

A note on this clone: What antigen it recognizes has not been identified. Base quality data are lacking; no much larger clone is found one base away.

The sequence came from a woman in her forties or fifties with HIV. This chain is built from TRBV4-2 and TRBJ1-2, with TRBD1 identical over 9 junction bases. This sample comprised unsorted PBMCs, obtained 3.1 years after starting antiretroviral therapy. The DNA sequence is as follows: TGTGCCAGCAGCCCCACACCTACAGGGGGCGACTATGGCTACACCTTC. Translated, it reads CASSPTPTGGDYGYTF.